One sample yielded the 30 T cell receptor beta chains listed below, sequenced in a study of cytomegalovirus exposure and HLA in healthy donors. Primers: 60 Vbeta forward and 13 Jbeta reverse. The protocol was immunoSEQ multiplex PCR, while the TCRdb copy is restricted to in-frame clones and leaves out a portion. Of 200,000 to 250,000 clones listed, 83% are singletons. Source material: PBMCs. Receptors were obtained from a girl aged 10-17 years in good health and CMV-seronegative.

The chain carries TRBV28 and TRBJ2-5; a weak D match, TRBD1 (6 bases). V lost 0 bases to trimming and J lost 5 bases, with 10 bases between them. The CDR3 length is 14 residues. The germline V gene has CDR1 MDHEN and CDR2 SYDVKM. Here the CDR3 reads CASSLWGAGETQYF. CDR3 DNA: TGTGCCAGCAGTTTATGGGGGGCCGGGGAGACCCAGTACTTC. Variable domain in full (rest from reference TRBV28 and TRBJ2-5): DVKVTQSSRYLVKRTGEKVFLECVQDMDHENMFWYRQDPGLGLRLIYFSYDVKMKEKGDIPEGYSVSREKKERFSLILESASTNQTSMYLCASSLWGAGETQYFGPGTRLLVL.

The chain carries TRBV4-2 and TRBJ2-1; D might be TRBD2 (5 bases). The V and J ends lost 1 base and 0 bases respectively, with 10 bases between them. The germline gives CDR1 LGHNA, CDR2 YNFKEQ. This CDR3 is built from 16 residues. The CDR3 bases are TGTGCCAGCAGCCAAGTTCTAGCCGCCTCCTACAATGAGCAGTTCTTC. Protein: CASSQVLAASYNEQFF.

This chain uses TRBV27 with TRBJ2-1; D remains ambiguous. This CDR3 region has 16 residues. Trimming removed 0 bases at V and 4 bases at J, with 13 bases between. Germline V gene sequence: CDR1 MNHEY, CDR2 SMNVEV (reference sequence). The CDR3 reads CASSLSMALSYNEQFF. The CDR3 DNA follows: TGTGCCAGCAGTTTATCGATGGCCCTCTCATACAATGAGCAGTTCTTC.

The DNA of the CDR3 is TGTGCCAGCAGTCCCGGGACAGGGGGCGCGGGTAATGTTGGCTACACCTTC. Translating gives CASSPGTGGAGNVGYTF. The chain combines TRBV27 with TRBJ1-2; the match to TRBD1 covers 12 bases. The CDR3 consists of 17 residues. The V gene end was trimmed by 5 bases and the J gene end by 7 bases; junction bases not matched to a gene: 14. Germline CDR1 MNHEY, CDR2 SMNVEV (reference sequence).

The genes are TRBV7-8 and TRBJ2-5; no clear D gene. Trimming stripped 1 base from V and 1 base from J, with 10 bases between. This CDR3 is 15 amino acids long. Germline V gene lookup returns CDR1 SGHVS and CDR2 FQNEAQ. CDR3 DNA: TGTGCCAGCAGCTTAGTCGGGTTCGGCCAAGAGACCCAGTACTTC. Its protein is CASSLVGFGQETQYF. Filled out from reference TRBV7-8 and TRBJ2-5, the complete variable domain reads GAGVSQSPRYKVAKRGQDVALRCDPISGHVSLFWYQQALGQGPEFLTYFQNEAQLDKSGLPSDRFFAERPEGSVSTLKIQRTQQEDSAVYLCASSLVGFGQETQYFGPGTRLLVL.

The J gene is TRBJ2-7, the V gene TRBV2, with no clear D. The CDR3 length is 11 residues. From germline, CDR1 is SNHLY and CDR2 FYNNEI. Trimming left V 2 bases short and J 5 bases short, with 4 bases between. The CDR3 region is CASSERDEQYF. CDR3 DNA: TGTGCCAGCAGTGAACGGGACGAGCAGTACTTC.

The chain carries TRBV28 and TRBJ2-7, with D maybe TRBD2 (5 bases). Germline V gene data show CDR1 as MDHEN and CDR2 as SYDVKM. V lost 8 bases, J lost 3 bases, and 20 bases lay in between. The CDR3 sequence is 15 residues long. CDR3 region: CASEEARSEGYEQYF. CDR3 DNA sequence: TGTGCCAGCGAGGAGGCCCGGTCTGAGGGCTACGAGCAGTACTTC.

The chain employs TRBV28 and TRBJ1-2; D ambiguous. The V gene lost 6 bases and the J gene lost 8 bases, with 10 bases spanning the gap. The CDR3 runs to 11 residues. CDR1 MDHEN and CDR2 SYDVKM come from the germline V gene. The CDR3 sequence is CASSLVGGYTF. CDR3 DNA: TGTGCCAGCAGCCTGGTCGGGGGCTACACCTTC.

The chain combines TRBV10-3 with TRBJ2-7, with D unresolved. Per germline, CDR1 ENHRY and CDR2 SYGVKD. The CDR3 contains 10 residues. Trimming stripped 6 bases from V and 5 bases from J, with 5 bases between. The CDR3: CAIRSNEQYF. The CDR3 DNA follows: TGTGCCATCAGGAGTAACGAGCAGTACTTC.

This clone turned up a few times. The junction departs from the called germline gene at one end, perhaps through a read error. J is TRBJ2-1 and V is TRBV7-7; 11 bases line up with TRBD2. There are 15 residues in the CDR3. CDR1 SSHAT and CDR2 FNYEAQ come from the germline V gene (reference sequence). This chain's CDR3 is CASSFGLAGNNEQFF. DNA of the CDR3: TGTGCTAGCAGCTTCGGACTAGCGGGCAACAATGAGCAGTTCTTC.

CDR3 bases: TGTGCCAGCAGTTACTCGATGGGGATCGCGGGCGAGCAGTACTTC. Its protein is CASSYSMGIAGEQYF. This chain uses TRBV6-5 with TRBJ2-7, with D maybe TRBD2 (5 bases). The germline V gene encodes CDR1 MNHEY and CDR2 SVGAGI. V gave up 0 bases and J gave up 6 bases, with 15 bases separating them. The CDR3 contains 15 residues.

This clone was found a few times. The gene calls are TRBV29-1 and TRBJ2-3; 7 bases agree with TRBD1. From germline, CDR1 is SQVTM and CDR2 ANQGSEA. The CDR3 totals 12 residues. V lost 4 bases to trimming and J lost 4 bases; unmatched junction nucleotides: 2. The CDR3 DNA follows: TGCAGCGTTGTACAGGGGTCAGATACGCAGTATTTT. It translates to CSVVQGSDTQYF.

The CDR3 loop reads CASSSQGGLAGNEQFF. CDR3 sequence (DNA): TGTGCCAGCAGCTCCCAGGGGGGACTAGCGGGCAATGAGCAGTTCTTC. The chain employs TRBV7-6 and TRBJ2-1; 12 bases match TRBD2. The CDR3 extends over 16 amino acids. Germline CDR1 and CDR2: SGHVS and FNYEAQ. With V trimmed by 4 bases and J by 6 bases, 7 bases remained unmatched.

The CDR3 protein is CASSQDIGGSRPQHF. The DNA of the CDR3 is TGTGCCAGCAGCCAAGATATTGGAGGGAGCCGGCCCCAGCATTTT. This chain uses TRBV4-2 with TRBJ1-5; no clear D. Germline V gene data show CDR1 as LGHNA and CDR2 as YNFKEQ. Trimming shortened V by 0 bases and J by 9 bases, and 15 bases separated the two germline ends. CDR3 length equals 15 residues.

This clone was picked up a small number of times. V is TRBV20-1 and J is TRBJ1-2, with D maybe TRBD1 (6 bases). The V end was cut by 8 bases, the J end by 7 bases, with 11 bases between. Germline V gene lookup returns CDR1 DFQATT and CDR2 SNEGSKA (reference sequence). This CDR3 spans 10 amino acids. This CDR3 reads CSTGFGGYTF. CDR3 DNA: TGCAGTACAGGGTTTGGTGGCTACACCTTC.

This clone was seen only once. The chain recombines TRBV7-3 with TRBJ2-1; D might be TRBD1 (5 bases). In germline, CDR1 is SGHTA, CDR2 FQGTGA. The CDR3 runs to 16 residues. Trimming removed 0 bases from V and 4 bases from J, with 13 bases in between. The CDR3 DNA reads TGTGCCAGCAGCTTAACGACAGACACAAGTTACAATGAGCAGTTCTTC. Translated: CASSLTTDTSYNEQFF. Full variable domain (remainder filled in from reference TRBV7-3 and TRBJ2-1): GAGVSQTPSNKVTEKGKYVELRCDPISGHTALYWYRQSLGQGPEFLIYFQGTGAADDSGLPNDRFFAVRPEGSVSTLKIQRTERGDSAVYLCASSLTTDTSYNEQFFGPGTRLTVL.

The chain joins TRBV27 to TRBJ1-2, with 9 bases lining up with TRBD1. V lost 6 bases to trimming and J lost 5 bases; unmatched junction nucleotides: 4. This CDR3 is built from 13 residues. Germline CDR1 and CDR2: MNHEY and SMNVEV (reference sequence). CDR3 bases: TGTGCCAGCAGCCATGGACAGGGGTATGGCTACACCTTC. It codes for CASSHGQGYGYTF.

The chain has TRBV19 and TRBJ2-1; TRBD1 matches at 8 bases. The germline V gene encodes CDR1 LNHDA and CDR2 SQIVND (reference sequence). The CDR3 runs 15 residues. J was trimmed by 4 bases and V by 4 bases; bases with no gene match: 6. CDR3 nucleotides: TGTGCCAGTAGTACTCCGGACAGGGAGTACAATGAGCAGTTCTTC. Translated, it gives CASSTPDREYNEQFF.

V is TRBV6-5 and J is TRBJ2-1; TRBD2 might be the D (5 bases). Germline V gene sequence: CDR1 MNHEY, CDR2 SVGAGI. Trimming took 8 bases from V and 3 from J, leaving 11 bases between them. CDR3 length: 13 amino acids. CDR3 loop: CASLSGYYNEQFF. The CDR3 DNA is TGTGCCAGCCTCTCGGGGTACTACAATGAGCAGTTCTTC.

The rearrangement joins TRBV7-2 to TRBJ2-7; 9 nucleotides agree with TRBD2. With 8 bases clipped from V and 3 bases from J, the junction kept 11 bases outside the gene matches. Germline CDR1 and CDR2: SGHTA and FQGNSA. CDR3 size: 15 residues. In DNA, the CDR3 is TGTGCCAGCTCTACTTCTAGCGGGGTTAGCTACGAGCAGTACTTC. It codes for CASSTSSGVSYEQYF.

This clone was observed a single time. As DNA, the CDR3 is TGTGCCAGCAGTGAATCGCAGGGGGCATCCGGGGGTTCACCCCTCCACTTT. Its translation: CASSESQGASGGSPLHF. J is TRBJ1-6 and V is TRBV6-1; 8 positions agree with TRBD1. CDR1 and CDR2 from the germline V gene are MNHNS and SASEGT. V lost 2 bases, J lost 9 bases, and 12 bases stayed unmatched. The CDR3 covers 17 residues.

The chain combines TRBV28 with TRBJ2-7; D perhaps matches TRBD1 (6 bases). Trimming took 3 bases from V and 5 from J, leaving 14 bases between them. The CDR3 spans 14 residues. CDR1 MDHEN and CDR2 SYDVKM come from the germline V gene. The CDR3 DNA follows: TGTGCCAGCAGTTTCCGACAGGTCTTCCACGAGCAGTACTTC. As protein: CASSFRQVFHEQYF.

The chain is built from TRBV15 and TRBJ1-2, with a weak D call TRBD1 (6 bases). The CDR3 consists of 13 residues. V was trimmed by 5 bases and J by 3 bases, leaving 10 bases between them. Germline CDR1 LNHNV, CDR2 YYDKDF (reference sequence). This chain's CDR3 is CATSLTGYYGYTF. DNA of the CDR3: TGTGCCACCAGCCTAACAGGGTACTATGGCTACACCTTC.

The V gene is TRBV6-5, the J gene TRBJ1-1; 7 nucleotides match TRBD1. Germline CDR1 and CDR2: MNHEY and SVGAGI. V gave up 5 bases and J gave up 1 base; unmatched junction bases: 7. CDR3 length: 15 residues. The CDR3 nucleotides read TGTGCCAGCAGTCTACGACAGGGATGGAACACTGAAGCTTTCTTT. Its protein is CASSLRQGWNTEAFF.

CDR3 sequence reads: CAWSVRSWDRAHGYTF. In DNA, the CDR3 is TGTGCCTGGAGTGTACGGAGTTGGGACAGGGCGCATGGCTACACCTTC. J is TRBJ1-2 and V is TRBV30; 9 nucleotides agree with TRBD1. CDR1 is GTSNPN and CDR2 is SVGIG in the germline V gene (reference sequence). The CDR3 consists of 16 residues. The trim removed 0 bases at V and 6 bases at J, leaving 11 bases unmatched.

This chain links TRBV11-3 with TRBJ2-1; TRBD1 might be the D (6 bases). From germline, CDR1 is SGHNT and CDR2 YENEEA. V lost 5 bases, J lost 1 base, and 15 bases lay in between. The CDR3 contains 16 residues. CDR3 in amino acids: CASSPQGLRSYNEQFF. CDR3 DNA: TGTGCCAGCAGCCCGCAGGGGCTTAGGTCCTACAATGAGCAGTTCTTC.

The genes are TRBV9 and TRBJ1-3; D is unresolved. V lost 6 bases, J lost 4 bases, and 8 bases lay in between. Germline lookup yields CDR1 SGDLS and CDR2 YYNGEE. CDR3 length: 12 amino acids. The chain's CDR3 is CASKGDGNTIYF. The DNA for the CDR3 is TGTGCCAGCAAAGGAGACGGAAACACCATATATTTT.

The rearrangement links TRBV19 to TRBJ1-4, with 10 bases identical to TRBD1. Germline CDR1 LNHDA, CDR2 SQIVND (reference sequence). After removal of 10 bases from V and 8 bases from J, the junction contained 13 bases not matched to a gene. This CDR3 is built from 15 residues. The CDR3 here is CAIIGSPGQGEKLFF. In DNA, the CDR3 is TGTGCCATCATAGGGTCACCGGGACAGGGGGAAAAACTGTTTTTT. Filled out from reference TRBV19 and TRBJ1-4, the complete variable domain reads DGGITQSPKYLFRKEGQNVTLSCEQNLNHDAMYWYRQDPGQGLRLIYYSQIVNDFQKGDIAEGYSVSREKKESFPLTVTSAQKNPTAFYLCAIIGSPGQGEKLFFGSGTQLSVL.

The rearrangement uses TRBV4-3 and TRBJ1-4; TRBD1 agrees at 8 bases. The germline CDR1 and CDR2 sequences are LGHNA and YSLEER. This CDR3 contains 16 residues. V lost 0 bases to trimming and J lost 8 bases; unmatched junction nucleotides: 8. The chain's CDR3 is CASSQDRTGGIEKLFF. The CDR3 DNA follows: TGCGCCAGCAGCCAAGACCGCACAGGGGGTATAGAAAAACTGTTTTTT.

This clone was seen only a few times. This chain links TRBV15 with TRBJ2-2; 8 positions agree with TRBD1. The CDR3 has 18 amino acids. After removal of 0 bases from V and 5 bases from J, the junction contained 11 bases not matched to a gene. The germline gives CDR1 LNHNV, CDR2 YYDKDF (reference sequence). The CDR3: CATSREGRGPPGTGELFF. The CDR3 coding sequence is TGTGCCACCAGCAGAGAGGGCAGGGGGCCTCCGGGGACCGGGGAGCTGTTTTTT.